This is a list of T cell receptor beta chains from one sample in a study of T cells expressing NK-cell markers. TCRdb re-called the 5' RACE reads, yielding one record per CDR3 amino acid sequence without DNA. Its clone listing holds hundreds of thousands of distinct CDR3 sequences. The sequencing input was blood T cells: a sorted CD56 or NKG2C T cell subset, CD4+ or CD8+ T cells, or bulk PBMC T cells (not recorded which). The receptor source for this set is a man younger than 35 in good health. Each CDR3 is given with its conserved first and last residue.

J	V	CDR3
TRBJ2-3	TRBV28	CASNRRGRTDTQYF
TRBJ1-1	TRBV20-1	CSATTGGAEAFF
TRBJ1-5	TRBV7-9	CASSTHGPQHF
TRBJ2-5	TRBV5-6	CASSLYVSPVYQETQYF
TRBJ2-1	TRBV24-1	CATSDLPWTDSYNEQFF
TRBJ2-1	TRBV27	CASMVGNEQFF
TRBJ2-3	TRBV12-3/TRBV12-4	CASSPRDRYTDTQYF
TRBJ2-1	TRBV5-1	CASSLADRANNEQFF
TRBJ2-1	TRBV2	CASSVLADLNEQFF
TRBJ2-1	TRBV14	CASRSAPRTAYNEQFF
TRBJ2-1	TRBV3-1	CASSQVSYNEQFF
TRBJ1-4	TRBV12-3/TRBV12-4	CASSSYRAEKLFF
TRBJ2-3	TRBV4-3	CASSQDTSGRKYTQYF
TRBJ2-1	TRBV5-1	CASSRSGLQDEQFF
TRBJ2-5	TRBV10-2	CASRKTSPLQETQYF
TRBJ2-5	TRBV5-6	CASSLIVAGGETQYF
TRBJ1-2	TRBV5-1	CASSFRQGEGYTF
TRBJ2-1	TRBV20-1	CSARVRSGGKQFF
TRBJ2-2	TRBV12-3/TRBV12-4	CAIPIGSPNTGELFF
TRBJ2-3	TRBV28	CASSAVDFTDTQYF
TRBJ1-6	TRBV12-3/TRBV12-4	CASSTDGKNSPLHF
TRBJ2-3	TRBV7-2	CASSPGLAGGRDTQYF
TRBJ2-1	TRBV29-1	CSVEGGGASYNEQFF
TRBJ1-5	TRBV5-1	CASSLGTADQPQHF